This TCR beta chain was obtained from a study of PD-1 blockade in classical Hodgkin lymphoma. The CDR3 is 14 residues long. The germline V gene has CDR1 SGHRS and CDR2 YFSETQ. Trimming at V came to 1 base and at J to 5 bases, leaving 4 bases not matched to a gene. Produced via immunoSEQ multiplex PCR; TCRdb's table is partial and in-frame only. The repertoire holds 50,000 to 75,000 clones, with roughly 91% as singletons. Each patient relapsed following autologous stem cell transplantation, and prior brentuximab vedotin exposure differed. This sample comprised peripheral blood mononuclear cells (PBMCs), obtained before the second cycle of nivolumab. The receptor was isolated from a human donor with classical Hodgkin lymphoma. This chain links TRBV5-1 with TRBJ2-5, with 8 bases identical to TRBD2. The CDR3 DNA follows: TGCGCCAGCAGCTTGAGCGGGGGTGGGGAGACCCAGTACTTC. As protein: CASSLSGGGETQYF.